This T cell receptor (beta chain) was sequenced for a study of T-cell reconstitution after alpha-beta-depleted transplantation in children. For TCRbeta, the library was prepared with unique molecular identifiers. TCRdb redid the calling of the PCR reads with MiXCR, one entry per CDR3 protein. Found here are some 440,000 distinct CDR3 sequences, about 16% of them singletons; the top ten hold approximately 29%. The material was PBMCs, mostly from graft donor cells, obtained 360 days after TCRalphabeta/CD19-depleted stem cell transplant. The TCR was taken from a boy in the first two years of life who had a stem cell transplant for Wiskott-Aldrich syndrome, so the T cells may come from the graft donor.

The CDR3 here is CASTSGRGYEQFF. The DNA for the CDR3 is TGTGCCAGCACTTCCGGGAGAGGGTATGAGCAGTTCTTC. The rearrangement joins TRBV12-3 or TRBV12-4 to TRBJ2-1, with a possible D match to TRBD2 (6 bases). The CDR3 totals 13 residues. The ends were cut back, 7 bases at V and 8 bases at J, with 15 bases in the middle.